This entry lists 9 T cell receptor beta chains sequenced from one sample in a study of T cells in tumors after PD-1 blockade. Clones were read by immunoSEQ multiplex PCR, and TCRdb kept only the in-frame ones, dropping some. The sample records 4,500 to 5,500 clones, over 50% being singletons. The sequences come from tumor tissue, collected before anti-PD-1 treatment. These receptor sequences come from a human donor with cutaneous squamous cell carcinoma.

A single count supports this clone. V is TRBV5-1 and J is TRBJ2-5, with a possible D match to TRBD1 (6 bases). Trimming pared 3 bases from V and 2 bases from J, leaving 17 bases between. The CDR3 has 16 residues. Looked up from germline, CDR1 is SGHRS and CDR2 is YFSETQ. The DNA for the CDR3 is TGCGCCAGCAGCTGGGGCCGGGACACCGAACAAGAGACCCAGTACTTC. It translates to CASSWGRDTEQETQYF.

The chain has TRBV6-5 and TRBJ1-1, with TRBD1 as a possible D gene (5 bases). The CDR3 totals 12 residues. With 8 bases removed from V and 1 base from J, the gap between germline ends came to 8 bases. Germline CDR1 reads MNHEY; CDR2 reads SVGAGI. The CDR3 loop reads CASARGNTEAFF. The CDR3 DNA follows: TGTGCCAGCGCGAGGGGGAACACTGAAGCTTTCTTT.

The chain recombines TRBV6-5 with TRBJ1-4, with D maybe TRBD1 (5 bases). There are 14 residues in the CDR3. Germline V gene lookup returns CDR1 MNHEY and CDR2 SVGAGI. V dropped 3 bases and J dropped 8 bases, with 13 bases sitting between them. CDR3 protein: CASSYKSGREKLFF. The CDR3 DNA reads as TGTGCCAGCAGTTATAAGTCAGGGAGGGAAAAACTGTTTTTT.

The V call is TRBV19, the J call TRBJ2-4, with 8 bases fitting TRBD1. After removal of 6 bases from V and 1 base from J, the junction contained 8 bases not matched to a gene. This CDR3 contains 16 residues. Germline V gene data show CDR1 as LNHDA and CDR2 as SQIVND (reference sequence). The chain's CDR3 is CASRPGGEVAKNIQYF. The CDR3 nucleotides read TGTGCCAGTAGACCAGGGGGCGAAGTGGCCAAAAACATTCAGTACTTC.

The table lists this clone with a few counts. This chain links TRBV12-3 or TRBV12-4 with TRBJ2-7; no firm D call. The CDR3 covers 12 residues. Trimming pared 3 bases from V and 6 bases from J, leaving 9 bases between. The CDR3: CASSFSYSEQYF. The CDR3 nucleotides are TGTGCCAGCAGTTTCTCCTATTCCGAGCAGTACTTC.

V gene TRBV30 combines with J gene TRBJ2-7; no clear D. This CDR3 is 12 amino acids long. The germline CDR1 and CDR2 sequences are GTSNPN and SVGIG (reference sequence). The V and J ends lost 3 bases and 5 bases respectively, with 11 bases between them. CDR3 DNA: TGTGCCTGGAGCTTACAGAACCACGAGCAGTACTTC. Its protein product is CAWSLQNHEQYF.

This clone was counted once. DNA for the CDR3: TGTGCCAGCAGCAGCCAGGGCCAAGCTAATGAAAAACTGTTTTTT. Translation: CASSSQGQANEKLFF. This rearrangement joins TRBV11-1 to TRBJ1-4; perhaps TRBD1 as D (5 bases). The germline V gene has CDR1 SGHAT and CDR2 FQDESV (reference sequence). The CDR3 consists of 15 residues. Between the trimmed V and J ends, which lost 5 bases and 3 bases, there was a span of 13 bases.

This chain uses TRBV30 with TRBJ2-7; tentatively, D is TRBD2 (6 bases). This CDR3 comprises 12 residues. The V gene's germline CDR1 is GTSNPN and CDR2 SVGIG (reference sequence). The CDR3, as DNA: TGTGCTGGGGGGAGGAGCTCCTACGAGCAGTACTTC. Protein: CAGGRSSYEQYF. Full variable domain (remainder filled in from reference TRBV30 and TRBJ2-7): SQTIHQWPATLVQPVGSPLSLECTVEGTSNPNLYWYRQAAGRGLQLLFYSVGIGQISSEVPQNLSASRPQDRQFILSSKKLLLSDSGFYLCAGGRSSYEQYFGPGTRLTVT.

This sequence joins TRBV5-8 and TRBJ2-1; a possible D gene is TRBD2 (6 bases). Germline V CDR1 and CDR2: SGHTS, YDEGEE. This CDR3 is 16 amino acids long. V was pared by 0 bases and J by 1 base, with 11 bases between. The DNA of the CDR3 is TGTGCCAGCAGCTTGGAGGTGGGGGGATCCTACAATGAGCAGTTCTTC. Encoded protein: CASSLEVGGSYNEQFF.